Listed below are T cell receptor beta chains from one sample, sequenced in a study of T-cell memory formation after mild COVID-19. TCRdb itself ran the 5' RACE reads through MiXCR, one entry per CDR3 protein. Of a few hundred thousand distinct CDR3 sequences listed, over 25% were seen once; the top ten hold 13%. The specimen was PBMCs or a T cell subset sorted from them (not recorded which). These receptors all stem from an adult woman who had mild COVID-19 (a few samples of this study predate the infection). Cell type and time point are not known. The CDR3 runs from the conserved cysteine through the conserved F or W. The D gene is left open where the match is weak. Clone sizes are given selectively: once, few, many, or a class where the clone is expanded.

d_call j_call v_call clone_size cdr3_aa cdr3_nt
TRBD1 TRBJ2-7 TRBV27 NA CASSRDRDLYEQYF TGTGCCAGCAGCCGGGACAGAGACCTCTACGAGCAGTACTTC
NA TRBJ1-1 TRBV19 NA CASSIPGIGTEAFF TGTGCCAGTAGTATTCCGGGAATAGGGACTGAAGCTTTCTTT
NA TRBJ2-1 TRBV7-9 NA CASRAASNEQFF TGTGCCAGCAGAGCTGCTTCCAATGAGCAGTTCTTC
NA TRBJ1-1 TRBV5-5 few CASSLVWGAGTEAFF TGTGCCAGCAGCTTGGTTTGGGGGGCTGGGACTGAAGCTTTCTTT
NA TRBJ2-7 TRBV5-4 NA CASSSKVGVGEQYF TGTGCCAGCAGCTCAAAGGTGGGAGTGGGCGAGCAGTACTTC
NA TRBJ1-1 TRBV5-5 NA CASSLELFSTEAFF TGTGCCAGCAGCTTGGAGTTATTTAGCACTGAAGCTTTCTTT
NA TRBJ2-7 TRBV20-1 few CSAAGYEQYF TGCAGCGCGGCGGGCTACGAGCAGTACTTC
TRBD1 TRBJ2-1 TRBV3-1 NA CASSQEYRGSYNEQFF TGTGCCAGCAGCCAAGAATACAGGGGTTCCTACAATGAGCAGTTCTTC
NA TRBJ2-7 TRBV4-3 NA CASSQEWSAAYEQYF TGCGCCAGCAGCCAAGAATGGTCGGCAGCCTACGAGCAGTACTTC
TRBD1 TRBJ2-7 TRBV7-6 few CASSLEPGQGLYEQYF TGTGCCAGCAGCTTAGAACCGGGACAGGGCCTTTACGAGCAGTACTTC
NA TRBJ1-4 TRBV24-1 few CATSEGTNEKLFF TGTGCCACCAGTGAGGGGACTAATGAAAAACTGTTTTTT
NA TRBJ2-1 TRBV14 NA CASSRRGGKDEQFF TGTGCCAGCAGCCGTAGGGGCGGTAAGGATGAGCAGTTCTTC
NA TRBJ2-1 TRBV7-6 NA CASSLIRGDEQFF TGTGCCAGCAGCTTAATCAGGGGGGATGAGCAGTTCTTC
NA TRBJ2-2 TRBV5-1 NA CASSLGLDSSGELFF TGCGCCAGCAGCTTGGGCCTAGACTCCTCCGGGGAGCTGTTTTTT
NA TRBJ2-1 TRBV6-2/TRBV6-3 few CASSLPGSETNEQFF TGTGCCAGCAGTCTACCGGGATCGGAGACCAATGAGCAGTTCTTC
TRBD1 TRBJ1-2 TRBV5-1 few CASSLARGQSNYGYTF TGCGCCAGCAGCTTGGCTCGGGGACAGTCTAACTATGGCTACACCTTC
TRBD1 TRBJ2-2 TRBV24-1 few CATSDLDRVTGELFF TGTGCCACCAGTGATTTGGACAGGGTCACCGGGGAGCTGTTTTTT
TRBD1 TRBJ2-5 TRBV10-2 few CASRTGQETQYF TGCGCCAGCCGGACAGGACAAGAGACCCAGTACTTC
NA TRBJ1-2 TRBV2 many CASRRGETYGYTF TGTGCCAGCAGGAGGGGAGAGACCTATGGCTACACCTTC
NA TRBJ1-1 TRBV29-1 few CSVEEEVRGRGEAFF TGCAGCGTTGAAGAGGAAGTCAGGGGTCGGGGTGAAGCTTTCTTT
NA TRBJ1-1 TRBV2 few CARGVRVTEAFF TGTGCCAGGGGGGTCCGGGTCACTGAAGCTTTCTTT
NA TRBJ2-5 TRBV5-6 NA CASVYGGFGETQYF TGTGCCAGCGTTTATGGGGGTTTTGGAGAGACCCAGTACTTC
TRBD2 TRBJ2-5 TRBV14 NA CASSYKSGRMETQYF TGTGCCAGCAGCTATAAAAGCGGGAGAATGGAGACCCAGTACTTC
NA TRBJ2-2 TRBV11-3 many CASSLGSPLNTGELFF TGTGCCAGCAGCCTAGGGTCCCCCCTTAACACCGGGGAGCTGTTTTTT
TRBD2 TRBJ2-1 TRBV9 NA CASSVGSGLAGEEQFF TGTGCCAGCAGCGTAGGCAGTGGACTAGCGGGAGAGGAGCAGTTCTTC
NA TRBJ1-2 TRBV12-3/TRBV12-4 NA CASSLGAWGRGYTF TGTGCCAGCAGTTTAGGAGCTTGGGGGCGAGGCTACACCTTC
NA TRBJ2-7 TRBV7-8 NA CASSLREDRIGYEQYF TGTGCCAGCAGCCTCCGGGAGGACAGGATCGGCTACGAGCAGTACTTC
TRBD1 TRBJ1-2 TRBV7-9 few CASSFATGGYGYTF TGTGCCAGCAGCTTTGCGACAGGGGGCTATGGCTACACCTTC
NA TRBJ2-7 TRBV6-2/TRBV6-3 once CASNAVGRKQYF TGTGCCAGCAACGCGGTGGGTCGCAAGCAGTACTTC
NA TRBJ2-3 TRBV6-5 NA CASSYAGPVDTQYF TGTGCCAGCAGTTACGCGGGACCCGTGGATACGCAGTATTTT
TRBD1 TRBJ2-1 TRBV4-2 few CASSQLGQGTKNEQFF TGTGCCAGCAGCCAATTGGGACAGGGAACCAAGAATGAGCAGTTCTTC
TRBD1 TRBJ2-3 TRBV12-3/TRBV12-4 many CASSFHRGHTDTQYF TGTGCCAGCAGTTTTCACAGGGGCCACACAGATACGCAGTATTTT
NA TRBJ1-6 TRBV15 NA CATSTVPGIPPLHF TGTGCCACCAGCACCGTCCCCGGGATCCCACCCCTCCACTTT
NA TRBJ1-2 TRBV29-1 NA CSVRGGNAGYTF TGCAGCGTCCGGGGTGGGAATGCGGGCTACACCTTC
NA TRBJ1-5 TRBV20-1 many CSASPYSNQPQHF TGCAGTGCTAGTCCCTATAGCAATCAGCCCCAGCATTTT
NA TRBJ2-7 TRBV12-3/TRBV12-4 NA CASTRSYEQYF TGTGCCAGCACCCGATCCTACGAGCAGTACTTC
NA TRBJ1-3 TRBV10-3 NA CAISDSGVAGNTIYF TGTGCCATCAGTGATTCAGGGGTGGCTGGAAACACCATATATTTT
TRBD2 TRBJ2-7 TRBV18 few CASSPTAGGGPYEQYF TGTGCCAGCTCACCAACGGCGGGAGGAGGCCCCTACGAGCAGTACTTC
NA TRBJ2-7 TRBV10-3 few CAISDRTTVYEQYF TGTGCCATCAGTGACCGGACAACCGTCTACGAGCAGTACTTC
NA TRBJ2-7 TRBV20-1 NA CSAGWYEQYF TGCAGTGCAGGGTGGTACGAGCAGTACTTC
TRBD1 TRBJ1-1 TRBV6-5 NA CASSTQGATEAFF TGTGCCAGCAGTACACAGGGGGCCACTGAAGCTTTCTTT